A single sample is the source of the 12 T cell receptor beta chains below, sequenced in a study of blood T cell repertoires in COVID-19. Repertoires were generated with immunoSEQ multiplex PCR, while TCRdb's copy carries only in-frame clones and drops some. This table has about 50,000 clones, 86% appearing once. The sequencing sample was made of peripheral blood. Source of these receptors: a woman aged 55-75 years with acute or convalescent COVID-19.

The chain recombines TRBV4-1 with TRBJ1-1; D is possibly TRBD1 (6 bases). The ends were cut back, 1 base at V and 1 base at J, with 13 bases in the middle. The CDR3 is 16 residues long. Germline CDR1 reads MGHRA; CDR2 reads YSYEKL. Here the CDR3 DNA reads TGCGCCAGCAGCCAAGTTGAGGGGACACCGAACACTGAAGCTTTCTTT. This translates into CASSQVEGTPNTEAFF.

The rearrangement links TRBV20-1 to TRBJ2-5; no firm D call. Germline CDR1 reads DFQATT; CDR2 reads SNEGSKA (reference sequence). This CDR3 has 11 residues. V was trimmed by 2 bases and J by 4 bases, leaving 5 bases between them. The CDR3 bases are TGCAGTGCTAGACAGTTAGAGACCCAGTACTTC. The encoded protein is CSARQLETQYF.

V usage is TRBV2 and J usage is TRBJ1-3, with no clear D. This CDR3 has 13 amino acids. Trimming shortened V by 6 bases and J by 4 bases, and 10 bases separated the two germline ends. Germline loops: CDR1 SNHLY, CDR2 FYNNEI. The CDR3 loop is CASRRGGGNTIYF. Here the CDR3 DNA reads TGTGCCAGCAGGAGAGGTGGGGGAAACACCATATATTTT.

The rearrangement links TRBV18 to TRBJ1-5; 9 bases align to TRBD1. CDR3 length equals 16 residues. The V segment lost 2 bases and the J segment 1 base; nucleotides outside the gene matches: 3. Germline V gene data show CDR1 as KGHSH and CDR2 as LQKENI. The DNA for the CDR3 is TGTGCCAGCTCACCAGGGACAGGGATAAGCAATCAGCCCCAGCATTTT. It is translated as CASSPGTGISNQPQHF. The full variable domain, with the rest looked up from reference TRBV18 and TRBJ1-5, is NAGVMQNPRHLVRRRGQEARLRCSPMKGHSHVYWYRQLPEEGLKFMVYLQKENIIDESGMPKERFSAEFPKEGPSILRIQQVVRGDSAAYFCASSPGTGISNQPQHFGDGTRLSIL.

The chain is built from TRBV28 and TRBJ1-6, with D tentatively TRBD1 (6 bases). Germline CDR1 MDHEN, CDR2 SYDVKM. V lost 11 bases and J lost 10, with 21 bases in between. The CDR3 is 14 amino acids. CDR3 in amino acids: CASFSRQGRSPLHF. The CDR3 DNA follows: TGTGCCTCATTCTCACGCCAGGGGCGGTCACCCCTCCACTTT.

The rearrangement joins TRBV10-2 to TRBJ2-4; D is uncertain. The ends were cut back, 0 bases at V and 8 bases at J, with 5 bases in the middle. CDR1 is WSHSY, CDR2 SAAADI, per germline. The CDR3 is made up of 12 amino acids. The CDR3 region has the DNA TGCGCCAGCAGTGAGTCGCGAGACATTCAGTACTTC. It specifies CASSESRDIQYF.

This clone was seen once. The rearrangement uses TRBV15 and TRBJ2-5, with 7 bases aligning to TRBD1. Germline CDR1 LNHNV, CDR2 YYDKDF (reference sequence). Trimming removed 9 bases from V and 0 bases from J; junction bases left unmatched: 4. The CDR3 loop spans 13 amino acids. The CDR3, as DNA: TGTGCCACGAGCGACAGGGACCAAGAGACCCAGTACTTC. Amino acids: CATSDRDQETQYF.

The chain carries TRBV5-1 and TRBJ1-1, with D possibly matching TRBD1 (6 bases). The length of the CDR3 is 13 residues. V was cut by 7 bases and J by 2 bases, with 12 bases left in between. Germline CDR1 reads SGHRS; CDR2 reads YFSETQ. The CDR3 spells CASANRENTEAFF. In DNA form, the CDR3 reads TGCGCCAGCGCAAACAGGGAAAACACTGAAGCTTTCTTT.

This sequence joins TRBV19 and TRBJ1-5, with D maybe TRBD1 (5 bases). V shed 1 base and J shed 3 bases, with 7 bases lying between them. Germline CDR1 LNHDA, CDR2 SQIVND (reference sequence). The CDR3 is made up of 14 amino acids. CDR3 amino acids: CASSIVGDNQPQHF. In nucleotides, the CDR3 is TGTGCCAGTAGTATAGTAGGGGACAATCAGCCCCAGCATTTT.

The chain employs TRBV2 and TRBJ1-2; 7 nucleotides align to TRBD1. The junction had 11 bases not matched to a gene; V was cut back by 5 bases and J by 8 bases. Germline V gene lookup returns CDR1 SNHLY and CDR2 FYNNEI. CDR3 length equals 14 residues. This chain's CDR3 is CASSKQGSNGGYTF. The DNA for the CDR3 is TGTGCCAGCAGTAAACAGGGGAGTAATGGCGGCTACACCTTC.

This clone showed up just once. The genes are TRBV30 and TRBJ2-5; 7 bases agree with TRBD2. With V trimmed by 2 bases and J by 4 bases, 10 bases remained unmatched. The CDR3 loop spans 15 amino acids. Germline V lookup: CDR1 GTSNPN, CDR2 SVGIG (reference sequence). The CDR3 protein is CAWSTWTRGLETQYF. As DNA, the CDR3 is TGTGCCTGGAGTACCTGGACTAGAGGGTTAGAGACCCAGTACTTC. Supplemented by reference TRBV30 and TRBJ2-5, the full variable domain reads SQTIHQWPATLVQPVGSPLSLECTVEGTSNPNLYWYRQAAGRGLQLLFYSVGIGQISSEVPQNLSASRPQDRQFILSSKKLLLSDSGFYLCAWSTWTRGLETQYFGPGTRLLVL.

This chain joins TRBV9 and TRBJ2-1; the match to TRBD2 covers 9 bases. Germline CDR1 SGDLS, CDR2 YYNGEE. J was trimmed by 4 bases and V by 1 base; bases with no gene match: 15. The CDR3 has 19 amino acids. The CDR3 bases are TGTGCCAGCAGCGTAACGAATGGAGCGGGGGGCGGCCGATACAATGAGCAGTTCTTC. This codes for CASSVTNGAGGGRYNEQFF.